The clone carrying this TCR beta chain was seen more than once but under ten times. Antigen: not known. V was trimmed by 6 bases and J by 0 bases, leaving 21 bases between them. This CDR3 is built from 18 residues. The germline V gene encodes CDR1 SGHAT and CDR2 FQNNGV. The sample is drawn from a study of tumor-infiltrating lymphocytes in glioblastoma multiforme. Whole-study findings and limits: No surface-marker sorting into functional T cell subtypes was done.

TCRB libraries came from RNA via three nested multiplex PCR rounds. TCRB cDNA was made from 0.4 to 0.65 ug total RNA. No unique molecular identifiers were described for these TCRB libraries. TCRdb passed the multiplex PCR reads through MiXCR, listing each CDR3 protein once. The data contain 30,000 or so distinct CDR3 sequences, around 60% of them singletons. The chain is built from TRBV11-2 and TRBJ2-1, with D possibly matching TRBD2 (6 bases). This receptor was identified in a male donor with glioblastoma. Sequenced sample: brain tumor tissue. The chain's CDR3 is CASSYRTNGRVSYNEQFF. The CDR3 DNA sequence: TGTGCCAGCAGTTATCGGACTAACGGGAGAGTCTCCTACAATGAGCAGTTCTTC.